This T cell receptor (beta chain) originates from a study of T cell responses to AZD1222 COVID-19 vaccine. Study in general: Pooling of second doses given at about 4 or about 12 weeks was done.

With regard to this clone: Its cognate antigen is unknown.

TCRdb's table, derived via immunoSEQ multiplex PCR, lists solely in-frame clones and lacks some. The sample includes roughly 180,000 clones, almost 95% seen only once; the top ten take approximately 9.6%. Whole-study findings and limits: Reports say nearly half of spike-specific TCRs go after unmutated variant regions. Rises in breadth and depth of Spike-specific TCRs came after two AZD1222 doses.

Per the germline V gene, CDR1 is MDHEN and CDR2 is SYDVKM. V gave up 6 bases and J gave up 3 bases, with 15 bases separating them. The CDR3 covers 15 residues. The chain joins TRBV28 to TRBJ1-3, with a weak D call TRBD1 (5 bases). The source of this sequence is an adult in good health. The sample in question was peripheral blood, obtained on day 0 of AZD1222 vaccination. CDR3 DNA sequence: TGTGCCAGCAGCCGGATGGGGCAGGGTGGAAACACCATATATTTT. It yields the protein CASSRMGQGGNTIYF.